This T cell receptor beta chain was profiled in a study of beta chain features in type 1 diabetes (dated by TCRdb to the late 2010s). With respect to the entire study: Mean age, gender distribution, total cell number and subset yield did not differ between patients and healthy donors. A total of 85 million to 140 million sorted cells were examined across all samples, and a strong correlation was observed between cell number per subset and RNA yield. Regulatory and stem cell-like memory subsets were obtained from only 8 patients and roughly 8 healthy donors, while naive and central memory subsets were obtained from all 28 donors. The study compared the TCRB repertoires of sorted circulating CD4+ T cell subsets in recently diagnosed type 1 diabetes patients with those in matched healthy donors.

The entire amount of isolated RNA was reverse transcribed using the High Capacity cDNA Reverse Transcription Kit, so the sequenced TCRB transcripts were expressed ones. Deep immunoSEQ sequencing was performed on naive, central memory and regulatory T cell samples, with an average of approximately 4 million total reads per sample. Sorted cells were lysed in RLT buffer and RNA was extracted with DNase-treated RNeasy Micro or Mini kits, depending on cell number. To prevent cross-contamination, each cell subset was processed individually, whereas patient and healthy donor samples were processed jointly. The immunoSEQ multiplex PCR was used to amplify TCRB sequences from cDNA, yielding 87-bp fragments that span the CDR3 region. Sequencing of the amplicons was done on the Illumina HiSeq platform. Per the authors' processing: PCR bias was computationally corrected using synthetic template baselines, reads within Hamming distance 2 were collapsed, and singletons that could not be merged were discarded. Reads were aligned against IMGT to assign V, D and J genes, CDR3 length and insertions or deletions at six rearrangement sites. Within each subset, clonotype counts were normalized to sorted cell number, after which true diversity and Gini coefficients were computed with the tcR R package. The overlap coefficient, calculated on TCRB nucleotide sequences, was used to measure repertoire sharing. Out-of-frame TCRB sequences from naive cells were analyzed as a proxy for the pre-selection repertoire. The source is immuneACCESS, and TCRdb retained only in-frame sequences with V and J called. Part of the clones is not carried over; for the studies checked, unresolved V genes explain less than half of this, and the remainder is unexplained. From that table come the V and J calls and clone size; the DNA was used to work out D and trimming. A total of approximately 600,000 clones appear in this sample, around 12% of them only once. The top ten hold 0.09% to 0.15% of the sample.

The paper as a whole reports these results and caveats: At VDJ recombination sites, patients with type 1 diabetes made fewer insertions and deleted more nucleotides, a pattern implying thymic rearrangement abnormalities. Naive, central memory and regulatory TCRB repertoires appeared more similar among patients than among healthy donors. Because the HLA sub-analyses included only small numbers of individuals, any influence of HLA type on TCRB rearrangement was left unresolved. Because cDNA was sequenced instead of genomic DNA, activated cells with high expression could be over-represented, although the groups did not differ in activation or CD3 levels. In all four CD4+ subsets, TCRB CDR3 length was moderately but significantly shorter in type 1 diabetes patients. PCR may preferentially amplify shorter templates, but because patient and control samples were amplified and corrected together, any resulting skew would affect both groups equally.

A single peripheral blood draw of approximately 100 mL on average was collected from each donor into heparinised tubes. A BD FACSAria II and a panel including CD45RO, CCR7, CD25, CD127, CD95 and CD27 were used to sort naive, central memory, regulatory and stem cell-like memory CD4+ T cells. Purity was above 95% for every sorted population. PBMCs were isolated immediately by Lymphoprep density gradient centrifugation and stained directly without culture. So that batch effects would be minimized, each experiment stained and sorted samples in pairs, pairing one healthy donor with one patient. This clone was observed a handful of times. It lacks a known antigen. Nothing much larger sits one base from this clone, and base qualities are not available. The CDR3, from cysteine to phenylalanine, totals 15 residues. Only the CDR3 region is kept as DNA, spanning 45 bases read in frame from base 1. V is clipped by 1 base and J by 2 bases, and the sequence between their germline boundaries is 11 bases long. Taken from the germline V gene, the CDR1 and CDR2 loops are SGHTA and FQGNSA.

This chain is built from TRBV7-2 and TRBJ1-1; the D gene is possibly TRBD1, with 6 bases matching. Source material: naive CD4+ T cells from blood. Interpreted using the paper, the cell subset or site label stands for: true naive CD4+ T cells. This clonotype was sampled from a man under 40 with type 1 diabetes. Read as DNA, the sequence is TGTGCCAGCAGCTTAGTGACAGGAGGAAACACTGAAGCTTTCTTT. The resulting protein is CASSLVTGGNTEAFF.